A selection of T cell receptor beta chains follows, all from one sample in a study of blood T cell repertoires in COVID-19. Here immunoSEQ multiplex PCR was the method, and the copy in TCRdb shows in-frame clones only, minus some. The table has more than 90,000 clones, about 77% seen once. The sequenced sample was peripheral blood. All receptors come from a woman older than 75 with acute or convalescent COVID-19. CDR3s include the opening cysteine and the closing phenylalanine or tryptophan.

TRBV24-1,TRBJ2-1,CATSGRGDGEQFF
TRBV10-3,TRBJ1-1,CAISGVGGNTEAFF
TRBV6-5,TRBJ2-1,CASRTSVSYNEQFF
TRBV11-2,TRBJ2-3,CASSSPGQSTDTQYF
TRBV7-8,TRBJ1-5,CASSLKWDRGPHQPQHF
TRBV24-1,TRBJ2-5,CATSEWTSQETQYF
TRBV2,TRBJ2-7,CASSEQAYEQYF
TRBV6-6,TRBJ2-7,CASTRTSGSYEQYF
TRBV3-1/TRBV3-2,TRBJ2-5,CASSYSGEETQYF
TRBV12-3/TRBV12-4,TRBJ1-2,CASSGDNYGYTF
TRBV2,TRBJ1-2,CASKGGQGNYGYTF
TRBV7-9,TRBJ2-2,CASSPRGGSTGELFF
TRBV7-9,TRBJ1-4,CASSLTGAYEKLFF
TRBV9,TRBJ1-3,CASSVNRQSGNTIYF
TRBV7-9,TRBJ2-1,CASSRDNEQFF